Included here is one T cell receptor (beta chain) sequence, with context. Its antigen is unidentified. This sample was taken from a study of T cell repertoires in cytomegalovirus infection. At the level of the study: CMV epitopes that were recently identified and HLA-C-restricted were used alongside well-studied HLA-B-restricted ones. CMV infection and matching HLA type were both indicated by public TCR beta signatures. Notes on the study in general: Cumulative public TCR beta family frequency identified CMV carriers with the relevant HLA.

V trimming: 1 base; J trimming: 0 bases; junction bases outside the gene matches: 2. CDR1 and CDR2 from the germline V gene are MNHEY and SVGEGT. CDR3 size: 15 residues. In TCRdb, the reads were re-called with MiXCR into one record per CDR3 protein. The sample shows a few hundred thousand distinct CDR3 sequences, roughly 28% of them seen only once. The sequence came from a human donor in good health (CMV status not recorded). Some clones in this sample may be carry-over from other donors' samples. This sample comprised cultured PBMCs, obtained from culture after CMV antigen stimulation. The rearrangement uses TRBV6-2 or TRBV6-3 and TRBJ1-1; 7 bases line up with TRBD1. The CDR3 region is CASSYFTGVNTEAFF. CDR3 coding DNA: TGTGCCAGCAGTTACTTCACAGGGGTGAACACTGAAGCTTTCTTT.